The rows below give T cell receptor beta chains drawn from one sample of a study of shared clonotypes between healthy human individuals. Profiling relied on immunoSEQ multiplex PCR, and the TCRdb table lists in-frame clones only, not all of them. Here the sample spans hundreds of thousands of clones, over 70% being singletons. The source material was memory CD4+ T cells sorted from blood. These receptors were taken from a man aged 25-40 years in good health. The CDR3 runs from the conserved cysteine through the conserved F or W. The order of the fields is V gene, D gene, J gene, clone size, CDR3 DNA, CDR3 protein. D genes are given only for firm matches. Rows give clone size only sometimes, using once, few, many, or a class for an expanded clone.

V gene: TRBV5-1; D gene: .; J gene: TRBJ2-7; clone size: few; CDR3 DNA: TGCGCCAGCAGCTTTGCCAGAGGCGAGCAGTACTTC; CDR3 protein: CASSFARGEQYF
V gene: TRBV5-1; D gene: .; J gene: TRBJ2-3; clone size: .; CDR3 DNA: TGCGCCAGCAGCTTGGCTCAGGGATTAGATACGCAGTATTTT; CDR3 protein: CASSLAQGLDTQYF
V gene: TRBV2; D gene: TRBD1; J gene: TRBJ1-5; clone size: few; CDR3 DNA: TGTGCCAGCAGTTTGGACAGGGGGTACGGTCAGCCCCAGCATTTT; CDR3 protein: CASSLDRGYGQPQHF
V gene: TRBV4-2; D gene: .; J gene: TRBJ2-1; clone size: .; CDR3 DNA: TGTGCCAGCAGCCAAGTCTCAGGGGCGGAAAGCAATGAGCAGTTCTTC; CDR3 protein: CASSQVSGAESNEQFF
V gene: TRBV18; D gene: .; J gene: TRBJ2-5; clone size: few; CDR3 DNA: TGTGCCAGCTCACTACCAGGCGGGACGGGATCTGGGGAGACCCAGTACTTC; CDR3 protein: CASSLPGGTGSGETQYF
V gene: TRBV23-1; D gene: .; J gene: TRBJ2-5; clone size: few; CDR3 DNA: TGCGCCAGCAGTCAACCCCATCCGGGACGCTGGAAAGAGACCCAGTACTTC; CDR3 protein: CASSQPHPGRWKETQYF
V gene: TRBV11-2; D gene: .; J gene: TRBJ2-5; clone size: .; CDR3 DNA: TGTGCCAGCAGCTTACTCCAGGCCGCTGGGGAGACCCAGTACTTC; CDR3 protein: CASSLLQAAGETQYF
V gene: TRBV5-1; D gene: TRBD2; J gene: TRBJ2-7; clone size: .; CDR3 DNA: TGCGCCAGCAGCTTGGCTACTAGCGGGAGGAACGAGCAGTACTTC; CDR3 protein: CASSLATSGRNEQYF
V gene: TRBV5-1; D gene: TRBD2; J gene: TRBJ2-4; clone size: .; CDR3 DNA: TGCGCCAGCAGCTTGGCCATGGGGTCGGGGAGGGACATTCAGTACTTC; CDR3 protein: CASSLAMGSGRDIQYF
V gene: TRBV10-3; D gene: .; J gene: TRBJ2-1; clone size: .; CDR3 DNA: TGTGCCATCAGTGATCTTAGCTCCTACAATGAGCAGTTCTTC; CDR3 protein: CAISDLSSYNEQFF
V gene: TRBV5-1; D gene: TRBD2; J gene: TRBJ2-7; clone size: .; CDR3 DNA: TGCGCCAGCAGCCTACACAGCGGGAGCTACGAGCAGTACTTC; CDR3 protein: CASSLHSGSYEQYF
V gene: TRBV28; D gene: TRBD1; J gene: TRBJ1-3; clone size: .; CDR3 DNA: TGTGCCAGCTCGACAGGGGGAGTCTCTGGAAACACCATATATTTT; CDR3 protein: CASSTGGVSGNTIYF
V gene: TRBV28; D gene: .; J gene: TRBJ2-3; clone size: .; CDR3 DNA: TGTGCCAGCAGTACCCCGCGGGCCACAGATACGCAGTATTTT; CDR3 protein: CASSTPRATDTQYF
V gene: TRBV25-1; D gene: TRBD1; J gene: TRBJ1-4; clone size: .; CDR3 DNA: TGTGCCAGCCAGCAGGGGGGGCAGGCAAAACTGTTTTTT; CDR3 protein: CASQQGGQAKLFF
V gene: TRBV19; D gene: TRBD1; J gene: TRBJ1-2; clone size: many; CDR3 DNA: TGTGCCAGTAGTACCCAGCGTCACGGGACAGGGGCCGCTGGCTACACCTTC; CDR3 protein: CASSTQRHGTGAAGYTF
V gene: TRBV4-3; D gene: .; J gene: TRBJ2-5; clone size: few; CDR3 DNA: TGCGCCAGCAGCCAAGTTTTAAGGATTTCGTACCAAGAGACCCAGTACTTC; CDR3 protein: CASSQVLRISYQETQYF
V gene: TRBV6-1; D gene: .; J gene: TRBJ1-4; clone size: .; CDR3 DNA: TGTGCCAGCAGTGAATACTTCGTCGGGGTGGAAAAACTGTTTTTT; CDR3 protein: CASSEYFVGVEKLFF
V gene: TRBV5-4; D gene: TRBD2; J gene: TRBJ2-1; clone size: .; CDR3 DNA: TGTGCCAGCAGCCCGCCGGGACTAGACTACAATGAGCAGTTCTTC; CDR3 protein: CASSPPGLDYNEQFF
V gene: TRBV13; D gene: .; J gene: TRBJ1-1; clone size: .; CDR3 DNA: TGTGCCAGCAGCTTAGTCGGGGACACTGAAGCTTTCTTT; CDR3 protein: CASSLVGDTEAFF
V gene: TRBV7-9; D gene: .; J gene: TRBJ1-1; clone size: .; CDR3 DNA: TGTGCCAGCAGCTTAAACTCAGCCGGGGGCACTGAAGCTTTCTTT; CDR3 protein: CASSLNSAGGTEAFF
V gene: TRBV18; D gene: .; J gene: TRBJ2-7; clone size: .; CDR3 DNA: TGTGCCAGCTCACAGGGGGGGATCGATAGATCTGAGCAGTACTTC; CDR3 protein: CASSQGGIDRSEQYF
V gene: TRBV7-2; D gene: .; J gene: TRBJ1-2; clone size: few; CDR3 DNA: TGTGCCAGCAGCTTAAGCATCAGAACCGGGACACTTGGCTACACCTTC; CDR3 protein: CASSLSIRTGTLGYTF